A selection of T cell receptor beta chains follows, all from one sample in a study of Ad26.COV2.S vaccination and SARS-CoV-2 variants. Clones were sequenced by immunoSEQ multiplex PCR, and TCRdb holds only the in-frame ones, with some missing. The sample lists approximately 340,000 clones; more than 75% were seen once. The material sequenced was peripheral blood, taken in a trial of Ad26.COV2.S vaccine versus placebo. All receptors derive from a person between 18 and 60 years old who received the Ad26.COV2.S COVID-19 vaccine or a placebo. CDR3s include the opening cysteine and the closing phenylalanine or tryptophan. Each record gives: V gene, D gene, clone size, J gene, CDR3 DNA, CDR3 protein. The D gene is left open where the match is weak. Clone size appears in some rows only: once, few, many, or a class for an expanded clone.

v_gene: TRBV6-5
d_gene: NA
abundance: NA
j_gene: TRBJ2-7
CDR3nt: TGTGCCAGCAGGATTGAGGGAGGCTACGAGCAGTACTTC
CDR3aa: CASRIEGGYEQYF

v_gene: TRBV19
d_gene: TRBD1
abundance: NA
j_gene: TRBJ1-2
CDR3nt: TGTGCCAGTAGTATAAGACAGGGGGTCATTGGTGGCTACACCTTC
CDR3aa: CASSIRQGVIGGYTF

v_gene: TRBV7-9
d_gene: NA
abundance: once
j_gene: TRBJ1-4
CDR3nt: TGTGCCAGCAGCTTAGTCGAAGGAATCGGCGAAAAACTGTTTTTT
CDR3aa: CASSLVEGIGEKLFF

v_gene: TRBV29-1
d_gene: TRBD2
abundance: NA
j_gene: TRBJ2-1
CDR3nt: TGCAGCGTACTACTACTAGCGGGAGGGGAAAATGAGCAGTTCTTC
CDR3aa: CSVLLLAGGENEQFF

v_gene: TRBV6-5
d_gene: NA
abundance: NA
j_gene: TRBJ1-1
CDR3nt: TGTGCCAGCAGTCGCGATACAGGTAAAAATGAAGCTTTCTTT
CDR3aa: CASSRDTGKNEAFF

v_gene: TRBV5-1
d_gene: NA
abundance: NA
j_gene: TRBJ1-3
CDR3nt: TGCGCCAGCAGCGGAACAGGAGAAACTGGAAACACCATATATTTT
CDR3aa: CASSGTGETGNTIYF

v_gene: TRBV18
d_gene: TRBD1
abundance: once
j_gene: TRBJ1-2
CDR3nt: TGTGCCAGCTCACCTGACAGGGAGATCTATGGCTACACCTTC
CDR3aa: CASSPDREIYGYTF

v_gene: TRBV9
d_gene: NA
abundance: NA
j_gene: TRBJ2-1
CDR3nt: TGTGCCAGCACCAGAACAGGGACATTTTACAATGAGCAGTTCTTC
CDR3aa: CASTRTGTFYNEQFF

v_gene: TRBV7-2
d_gene: NA
abundance: NA
j_gene: TRBJ2-5
CDR3nt: TGTGCCAGCAGCCCCACGATTGGTCCCCAGTACTTC
CDR3aa: CASSPTIGPQYF

v_gene: TRBV7-2
d_gene: NA
abundance: NA
j_gene: TRBJ2-7
CDR3nt: TGTGCCAGCAGCCAACAGCCTAGCTCCTACGAGCAGTACTTC
CDR3aa: CASSQQPSSYEQYF

v_gene: TRBV7-2
d_gene: TRBD2
abundance: medium-sized
j_gene: TRBJ2-2
CDR3nt: TGTGCCAGCAGCTTATCGAGCGGGAGAACCGGGGAGCTGTTTTTT
CDR3aa: CASSLSSGRTGELFF

v_gene: TRBV5-5
d_gene: TRBD2
abundance: NA
j_gene: TRBJ2-3
CDR3nt: TGTGCCAGCTACGTGGGACTAGCAGATACGCAGTATTTT
CDR3aa: CASYVGLADTQYF

v_gene: TRBV5-1
d_gene: TRBD2
abundance: NA
j_gene: TRBJ2-2
CDR3nt: TGCGCCAGCAGCGTGGAGACTAGCGGGGTTGCCGGGGAGCTGTTTTTT
CDR3aa: CASSVETSGVAGELFF

v_gene: TRBV6-6
d_gene: NA
abundance: few
j_gene: TRBJ2-7
CDR3nt: TGTGCCAGCAGAAACGTCCTTTACGAGCAGTACTTC
CDR3aa: CASRNVLYEQYF

v_gene: TRBV6-5
d_gene: NA
abundance: NA
j_gene: TRBJ2-1
CDR3nt: TGTGCCAGCAGTTCACGTAATAGTGCCAACAATGAGCAGTTCTTC
CDR3aa: CASSSRNSANNEQFF

v_gene: TRBV6-5
d_gene: NA
abundance: NA
j_gene: TRBJ1-2
CDR3nt: TGTGCCAGCAGTTACTCGGGCGACAGCAACTATGGCTACACCTTC
CDR3aa: CASSYSGDSNYGYTF

v_gene: TRBV28
d_gene: NA
abundance: NA
j_gene: TRBJ1-1
CDR3nt: TGTGCCAGCAGTTTATTGTCCAGTTTAGGGGTGACTGAAGCTTTCTTT
CDR3aa: CASSLLSSLGVTEAFF

v_gene: TRBV5-4
d_gene: NA
abundance: NA
j_gene: TRBJ2-1
CDR3nt: TGTGCCAGCAGCTCCGGGACCACTTTCAATGAGCAGTTCTTC
CDR3aa: CASSSGTTFNEQFF

v_gene: TRBV5-1
d_gene: TRBD1
abundance: NA
j_gene: TRBJ1-1
CDR3nt: TGCGCCAGCAGCTTGGTTAGACAGGGGGTCACTGAAGCTTTCTTT
CDR3aa: CASSLVRQGVTEAFF

v_gene: TRBV9
d_gene: TRBD2
abundance: NA
j_gene: TRBJ2-3
CDR3nt: TGTGCCAGCAGCGCCCGCTCAAAAGCGGGAGGCCCAGATACGCAGTATTTT
CDR3aa: CASSARSKAGGPDTQYF

v_gene: TRBV27
d_gene: TRBD2
abundance: NA
j_gene: TRBJ2-2
CDR3nt: TGTGCCAGCACCCTGGGACTAGCGGGCGGGGAGCTGTTTTTT
CDR3aa: CASTLGLAGGELFF

v_gene: TRBV7-2
d_gene: NA
abundance: NA
j_gene: TRBJ1-5
CDR3nt: TGTGCCAGCAGCACAAATTTGGGCAATCAGCCCCAGCATTTT
CDR3aa: CASSTNLGNQPQHF

v_gene: TRBV5-1
d_gene: TRBD2
abundance: once
j_gene: TRBJ2-1
CDR3nt: TGCGCCAGCAGCGGTAGCGGGGCCTACAATGAGCAGTTCTTC
CDR3aa: CASSGSGAYNEQFF

v_gene: TRBV28
d_gene: NA
abundance: NA
j_gene: TRBJ1-3
CDR3nt: TGTGCCAGCGGGGAGGGGTTTTCTGGAAACACCATATATTTT
CDR3aa: CASGEGFSGNTIYF

v_gene: TRBV10-1
d_gene: NA
abundance: NA
j_gene: TRBJ2-1
CDR3nt: TGCGCCAGCAGTGAGTCGCTGGAGCGGCTTAATGAACAGTTCTTC
CDR3aa: CASSESLERLNEQFF

v_gene: TRBV5-6
d_gene: TRBD2
abundance: NA
j_gene: TRBJ2-3
CDR3nt: TGTGCCAGCAGCTTGGCTGCGGGGGGGGCCACAGATACGCAGTATTTT
CDR3aa: CASSLAAGGATDTQYF